This TCR beta chain was sequenced during a study of blood T cell repertoires in COVID-19. About the study: T cells, B-cell-depleted T cells, or PBMCs supplied cDNA or gDNA.

Germline loops: CDR1 MGHRA, CDR2 YSYEKL. The trim removed 2 bases at V and 3 bases at J, leaving 7 bases unmatched. CDR3 length equals 18 residues. Sequencing used immunoSEQ multiplex PCR; TCRdb keeps in-frame clones, though not all of them. Of about 370,000 clones in the sample, roughly nine tenths were seen once. The study drew participants aged about 18 to 89 years from 20 to 30 US areas. Participants had their cohort set by participant-reported clinical history. Before being deemed recovered, Cohort 3 donors had two negative PCRs, clearance, or symptom resolution. The source material was PBMCs or T cells enriched from blood (not recorded which). The clonotype comes from a woman younger than 45 who had recovered from COVID-19. This sequence joins TRBV4-1 and TRBJ2-3, with TRBD2 matching 14 bases. CDR3 sequence: CASSQTPGTSGRTDTQYF. The CDR3 nucleotides read TGCGCCAGCAGCCAAACCCCTGGGACTAGCGGGAGAACAGATACGCAGTATTTT.